Below are 4 T cell receptor beta chains sequenced from a single sample in a study of neurological immune-mediated disorders. MiXCR was run by TCRdb on the 5' RACE reads, yielding one entry per CDR3 protein. The table shows 50,000 to 65,000 distinct CDR3 sequences, with approximately 3.9% occurring only once. Sequencing used PBMCs. The receptors stem from a man aged 25-45 years with multiple sclerosis.

This clonotype was found many times. The gene calls are TRBV12-3 or TRBV12-4 and TRBJ1-1; no firm D call. The CDR3 is 15 amino acids. Trimming stripped 3 bases from V and 1 base from J, with 12 bases between. This CDR3 reads CASSFYFPGNTEAFF. The CDR3 region has the DNA TGTGCCAGCAGTTTTTATTTTCCAGGGAACACTGAAGCTTTCTTT.

This clonotype was seen ten or more times. The chain carries TRBV20-1 and TRBJ2-1; tentatively, D is TRBD2 (6 bases). V was trimmed by 1 base and J by 8 bases, leaving 21 bases between them. Per germline, CDR1 DFQATT and CDR2 SNEGSKA (reference sequence). The CDR3 spans 16 residues. The CDR3: CSARVWGLNSGDEQFF. CDR3 nucleotides: TGCAGTGCTAGAGTTTGGGGACTGAACTCTGGGGATGAGCAGTTCTTC.

This clonotype was seen ten or more times. The rearrangement links TRBV2 to TRBJ2-1; D is unresolved. The CDR3 is 13 amino acids. Per germline, CDR1 SNHLY and CDR2 FYNNEI. V lost 8 bases and J lost 0, with 8 bases in between. In DNA form, the CDR3 reads TGTGCCAGCTCCAGTAGCTCCTACAATGAGCAGTTCTTC. This codes for CASSSSSYNEQFF.

This clonotype showed up many times. The chain carries TRBV20-1 and TRBJ2-5; 8 positions match TRBD2. The germline gives CDR1 DFQATT, CDR2 SNEGSKA (reference sequence). V was pared by 3 bases and J by 5 bases, with 5 bases of the junction left unmatched. The CDR3 extends over 13 amino acids. The CDR3 nucleotides read TGCAGTGCTAGCGGGAGGGCCCAGGAGACCCAGTACTTC. It specifies CSASGRAQETQYF.